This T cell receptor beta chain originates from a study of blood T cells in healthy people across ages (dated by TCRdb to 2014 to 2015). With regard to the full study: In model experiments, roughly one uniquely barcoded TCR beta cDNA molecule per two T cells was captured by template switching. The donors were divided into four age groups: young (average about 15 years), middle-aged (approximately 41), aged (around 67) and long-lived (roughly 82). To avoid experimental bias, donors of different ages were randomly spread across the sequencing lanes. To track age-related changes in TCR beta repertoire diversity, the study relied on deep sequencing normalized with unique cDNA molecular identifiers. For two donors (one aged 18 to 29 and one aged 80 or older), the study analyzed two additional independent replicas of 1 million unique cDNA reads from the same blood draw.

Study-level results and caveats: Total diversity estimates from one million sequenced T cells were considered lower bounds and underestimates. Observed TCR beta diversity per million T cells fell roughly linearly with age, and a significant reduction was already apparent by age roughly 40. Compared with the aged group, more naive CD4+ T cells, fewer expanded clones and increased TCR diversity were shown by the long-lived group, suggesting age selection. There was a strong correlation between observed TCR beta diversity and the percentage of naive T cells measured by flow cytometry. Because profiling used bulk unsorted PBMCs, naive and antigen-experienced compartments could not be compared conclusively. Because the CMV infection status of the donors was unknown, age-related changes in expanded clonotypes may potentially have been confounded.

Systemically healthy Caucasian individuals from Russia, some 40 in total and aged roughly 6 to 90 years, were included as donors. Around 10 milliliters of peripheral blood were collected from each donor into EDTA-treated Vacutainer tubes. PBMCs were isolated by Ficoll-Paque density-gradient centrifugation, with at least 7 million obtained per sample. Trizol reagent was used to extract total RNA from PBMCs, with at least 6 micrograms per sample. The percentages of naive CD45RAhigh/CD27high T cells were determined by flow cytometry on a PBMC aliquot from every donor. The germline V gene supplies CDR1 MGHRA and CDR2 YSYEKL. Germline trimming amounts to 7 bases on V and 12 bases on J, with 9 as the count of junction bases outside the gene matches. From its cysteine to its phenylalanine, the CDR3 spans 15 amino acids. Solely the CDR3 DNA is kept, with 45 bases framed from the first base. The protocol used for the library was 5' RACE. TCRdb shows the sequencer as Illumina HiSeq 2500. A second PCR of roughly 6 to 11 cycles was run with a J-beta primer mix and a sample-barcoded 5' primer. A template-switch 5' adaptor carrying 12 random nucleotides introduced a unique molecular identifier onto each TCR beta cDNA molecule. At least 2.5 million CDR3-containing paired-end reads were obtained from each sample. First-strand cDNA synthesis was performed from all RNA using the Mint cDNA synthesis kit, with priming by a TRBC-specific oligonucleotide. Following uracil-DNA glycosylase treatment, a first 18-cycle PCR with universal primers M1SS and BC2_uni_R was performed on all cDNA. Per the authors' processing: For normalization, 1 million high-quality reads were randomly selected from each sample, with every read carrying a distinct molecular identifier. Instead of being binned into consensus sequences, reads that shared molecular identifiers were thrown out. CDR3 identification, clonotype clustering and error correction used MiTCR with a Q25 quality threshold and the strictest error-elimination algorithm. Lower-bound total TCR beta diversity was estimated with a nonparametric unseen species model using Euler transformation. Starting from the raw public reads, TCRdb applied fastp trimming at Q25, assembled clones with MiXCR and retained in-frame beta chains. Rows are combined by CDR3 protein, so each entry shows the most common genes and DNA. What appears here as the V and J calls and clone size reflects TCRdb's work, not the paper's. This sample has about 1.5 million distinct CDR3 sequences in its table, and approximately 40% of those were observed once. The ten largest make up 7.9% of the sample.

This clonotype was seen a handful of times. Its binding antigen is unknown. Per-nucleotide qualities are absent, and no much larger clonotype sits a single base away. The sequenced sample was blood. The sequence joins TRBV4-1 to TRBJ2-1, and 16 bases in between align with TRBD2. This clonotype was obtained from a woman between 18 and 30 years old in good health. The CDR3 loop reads CASTSGLAGGPGQFF. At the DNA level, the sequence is TGCGCCAGCACCTCGGGACTAGCGGGAGGGCCCGGGCAGTTCTTC.